Each of the 10 T cell receptor beta chains below was sequenced from the same sample in a study of CD8 T cells in ankylosing spondylitis. Points from the study as a whole: A TCR beta motif of several highly homologous variants appeared characteristic of ankylosing spondylitis blood.

These TCRs' antigens remain unknown. TCRdb recomputed calls from the 5' RACE reads with MiXCR, one row per CDR3 protein. The data show approximately 220,000 distinct CDR3 sequences, with about 16% seen just once and 40% to 50% held by the top ten. What was sequenced was blood, either unsorted or a sorted T cell fraction (not recorded which). These receptors were taken from a male donor with ankylosing spondylitis.

The chain combines TRBV27 with TRBJ2-7; no definite D call. Trimming removed 7 bases from V and 5 bases from J, with 9 bases in between. The length of the CDR3 is 11 residues. Germline V CDR1 and CDR2: MNHEY, SMNVEV (reference sequence). CDR3 loop: CASTLGNEQYF. Written as DNA, the CDR3 is TGTGCCAGCACCTTAGGGAACGAGCAGTACTTC.

This clonotype showed up many times. The V gene is TRBV12-3 or TRBV12-4, the J gene TRBJ2-1; D is ambiguous. This CDR3 region has 14 residues. Trimming stripped 1 base from V and 4 bases from J, with 8 bases between. In DNA form, the CDR3 reads TGTGCCAGCAGTTTAGGGCAGATATACAATGAGCAGTTCTTC. This codes for CASSLGQIYNEQFF.

This chain joins TRBV7-9 and TRBJ1-2, with a tentative D call TRBD1 (5 bases). CDR1 is SEHNR, CDR2 FQNEAQ, per germline (reference sequence). The CDR3 consists of 15 residues. V was cut by 6 bases and J by 4 bases, with 18 bases left in between. The CDR3 DNA follows: TGTGCCAGCAGTCCCAAGGTGGGGGACGGCTATGGCTACACCTTC. Amino acids: CASSPKVGDGYGYTF. Filled out from reference TRBV7-9 and TRBJ1-2, the complete variable domain reads DTGVSQNPRHKITKRGQNVTFRCDPISEHNRLYWYRQTLGQGPEFLTYFQNEAQLEKSRLLSDRFSAERPKGSFSTLEIQRTEQGDSAMYLCASSPKVGDGYGYTFGSGTRLTVV.

This clonotype was observed a handful of times. This chain joins TRBV29-1 and TRBJ2-1, with TRBD2 matching 13 bases. The CDR3 runs to 17 residues. Germline loops: CDR1 SQVTM, CDR2 ANQGSEA. J gave up 0 bases and V 6 bases, and 8 bases lay outside the gene matches. Written as DNA, the CDR3 is TGCAGCGTAAATGGACTAGCGGGAGTCGGCTCCTACAATGAGCAGTTCTTC. This gives the protein CSVNGLAGVGSYNEQFF.

This clonotype appeared once. The rearrangement joins TRBV11-3 to TRBJ2-7; the match to TRBD2 covers 8 bases. Germline CDR1 and CDR2: SGHNT and YENEEA. The junction had 9 bases not matched to a gene; V was cut back by 4 bases and J by 7 bases. The CDR3 runs 14 residues. Written as DNA, the CDR3 is TGTGCCAGCAGCTATAGCGGGGCCGCCTGGGAGCAGTACTTC. Its protein product is CASSYSGAAWEQYF. Drawing the rest from reference TRBV11-3 and TRBJ2-7, the complete variable domain is EAGVVQSPRYKIIEKKQPVAFWCNPISGHNTLYWYLQNLGQGPELLIRYENEEAVDDSQLPKDRFSAERLKGVDSTLKIQPAELGDSAVYLCASSYSGAAWEQYFGPGTRLTVT.

V and J are TRBV12-3 or TRBV12-4 and TRBJ2-1, with D perhaps TRBD1 or TRBD2 (5 bases each). This CDR3 contains 18 residues. Trimming stripped 2 bases from V and 0 bases from J, with 17 bases between. CDR3 in amino acids: CASSLMAGTLSSYNEQFF. In DNA, the CDR3 is TGTGCCAGCAGTTTAATGGCAGGGACCCTAAGCTCCTACAATGAGCAGTTCTTC.

The V and J genes are TRBV11-2 and TRBJ2-3; D gene uncertain. CDR3 length equals 14 residues. CDR1 and CDR2 (germline): SGHAT, FQNNGV. V was cut by 2 bases and J by 2 bases, with 8 bases left in between. The CDR3 spells CASSLMPVTDTQYF. The CDR3 region has the DNA TGTGCCAGCAGCTTAATGCCCGTCACAGATACGCAGTATTTT.

This clonotype has a count of ten or more. J is TRBJ2-3 and V is TRBV12-3 or TRBV12-4; D uncertain. There are 13 residues in the CDR3. Deletions cut 3 bases from V and 6 bases from J, with 10 bases between. The CDR3 sequence: CASSFGVPDTQYF. As DNA, the CDR3 is TGTGCCAGCAGTTTTGGAGTTCCCGATACGCAGTATTTT.

The rearrangement uses TRBV11-2 and TRBJ2-7, with D perhaps TRBD2 (6 bases). CDR3 length: 14 residues. Germline assignment: CDR1 SGHAT and CDR2 FQNNGV. The V and J ends lost 5 bases and 1 base respectively, with 12 bases between them. The CDR3 reads CASSQFGTSYEQYF. CDR3 sequence (DNA): TGTGCCAGCAGCCAATTCGGGACTTCCTACGAGCAGTACTTC. Full variable domain (outside the CDR3, taken from reference TRBV11-2 and TRBJ2-7): EAGVAQSPRYKIIEKRQSVAFWCNPISGHATLYWYQQILGQGPKLLIQFQNNGVVDDSQLPKDRFSAERLKGVDSTLKIQPAKLEDSAVYLCASSQFGTSYEQYFGPGTRLTVT.

The chain links TRBV27 to TRBJ2-5, with 9 bases matching TRBD2. The CDR3 contains 13 residues. The V gene's germline CDR1 is MNHEY and CDR2 SMNVEV (reference sequence). With V trimmed by 7 bases and J by 5 bases, 5 bases remained unmatched. The CDR3 DNA follows: TGTGCCAGCAAAGGCGCGGGGGGGGAGACCCAGTACTTC. This sequence encodes CASKGAGGETQYF.